The present T cell receptor beta chain was sequenced within a study of T cells in Graves' hyperthyroidism and ophthalmopathy. General observations from the study: Expanded thyroid clonotypes (above 0.001) were mostly also found in blood. With a median lead of roughly 6.8 months before onset, the model predicted ophthalmopathy.

Clinicians diagnosed patients from clinical symptoms, serum thyroxine and TRAb, thyroid ultrasound and orbital computed tomography. V lost 6 bases and J lost 2, with 17 bases in between. Germline lookup yields CDR1 ENHRY and CDR2 SYGVKD. This CDR3 contains 15 residues. Authors of the study amplified TCR beta CDR3 regions from RNA transcripts. The study used the HTBI primer set for a first-round RT-PCR of the TCR CDR3. In TCRdb, the multiplex PCR reads were re-called with MiXCR into one record per CDR3 protein. The table has hundreds of thousands of distinct CDR3 sequences, 40% to 55% seen once. Regarding this clonotype: Its antigen is undetermined.

This chain uses TRBV10-3 with TRBJ2-7; D gene uncertain. This sequence was found in an adult man with Graves' disease, either hyperthyroidism or ophthalmopathy (not recorded which). Sequencing input: peripheral blood or thyroid tissue (not recorded which). CDR3 sequence (DNA): TGTGCCATCAGCTTGTACGGGCAGGAGACCTACGAGCAGTACTTC. It translates to CAISLYGQETYEQYF.